In its sample, the clone carrying this T cell receptor (beta chain) was seen once. Under the authors' procedure: Reference gene primer amplification in the assay estimated nucleated cell counts. Method: immunoSEQ multiplex PCR; TCRdb's copy keeps in-frame clones and lacks some. D and trimming were read from the DNA, whereas the V and J calls and clone size are those reported in that table. The sample carries more than 100,000 clones, approximately 84% recorded once. This sample was taken from a study of blood T cell repertoires in COVID-19. Looking at the study overall: Donors in the United States, Italy and Spain gave samples during acute or convalescent COVID-19. Nucleic acid was either cDNA or gDNA, and it came from T cells, B-cell-depleted T cells, or PBMCs.

Germline lookup yields CDR1 KGHSH and CDR2 LQKENI. V was pared by 5 bases and J by 1 base, with 14 bases between. There are 15 residues in the CDR3. Sequencing input: peripheral blood. The chain employs TRBV18 and TRBJ1-1, with no clear D. This sequence was found in a woman of 80 years or more with acute or convalescent COVID-19. CDR3 amino acids: CASSEYASPNTEAFF. As DNA, the CDR3 is TGTGCCAGCTCAGAGTATGCGTCTCCGAACACTGAAGCTTTCTTT.